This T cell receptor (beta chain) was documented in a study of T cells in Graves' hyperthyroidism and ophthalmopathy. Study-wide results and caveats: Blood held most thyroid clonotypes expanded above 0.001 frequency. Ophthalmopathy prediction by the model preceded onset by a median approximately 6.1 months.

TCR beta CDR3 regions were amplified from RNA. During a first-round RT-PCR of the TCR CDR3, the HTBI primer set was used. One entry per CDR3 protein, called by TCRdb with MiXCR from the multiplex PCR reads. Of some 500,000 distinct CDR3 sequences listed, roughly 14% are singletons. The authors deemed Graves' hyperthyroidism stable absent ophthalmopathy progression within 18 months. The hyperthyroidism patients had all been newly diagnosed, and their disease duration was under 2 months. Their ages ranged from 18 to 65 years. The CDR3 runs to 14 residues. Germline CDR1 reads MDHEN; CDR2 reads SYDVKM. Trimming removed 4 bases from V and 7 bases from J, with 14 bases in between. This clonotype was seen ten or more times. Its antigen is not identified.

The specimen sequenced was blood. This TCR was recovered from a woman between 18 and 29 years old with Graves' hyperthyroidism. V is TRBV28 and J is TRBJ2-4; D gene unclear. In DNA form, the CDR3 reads TGTGCCAGCAGTTGGGCCGAGGAAGGGAACATTCAGTACTTC. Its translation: CASSWAEEGNIQYF.